This entry lists 30 T cell receptor beta chains sequenced from one sample in a study of T-cell reconstitution after alpha-beta-depleted transplantation in children. Unique molecular identifiers tagged the TCRbeta library. TCRdb called the PCR reads again in MiXCR, with one record for every CDR3 protein. This table has about 130,000 distinct CDR3 sequences, around a tenth appearing once. Source: PBMCs, mostly from graft donor cells, taken 180 days after TCRalphabeta/CD19-depleted stem cell transplant. All receptors come from a girl in the first two years of life who had a stem cell transplant for combined immunodeficiency, so the T cells may come from the graft donor.

This clonotype was detected a few times. The chain couples TRBV6-5 to TRBJ1-1, with a weak D call TRBD1 (5 bases). V was cut by 0 bases and J by 6 bases, with 11 bases left in between. Germline CDR1 MNHEY, CDR2 SVGAGI. This CDR3 is 14 amino acids long. CDR3 coding DNA: TGTGCCAGCAGTTACTCGGGGCCGACATCTGAAGCTTTCTTT. Residues: CASSYSGPTSEAFF.

The rearrangement joins TRBV30 to TRBJ2-7; the D gene is possibly TRBD2 (5 bases). The CDR3 is made up of 13 amino acids. V was shortened by 2 bases and J by 4 bases, with 12 bases between the two germline ends. The germline gives CDR1 GTSNPN, CDR2 SVGIG (reference sequence). The CDR3 DNA is TGTGCCTGGAGTTTCGGGGTGGGGTACGAGCAGTACTTC. Residues: CAWSFGVGYEQYF.

The table lists this clonotype with a few counts. The gene calls are TRBV18 and TRBJ2-7; either TRBD1 or TRBD2 may fit D (5 bases each). CDR3 length: 13 amino acids. CDR1 is KGHSH, CDR2 LQKENI, per germline. The ends were cut back, 3 bases at V and 6 bases at J, with 12 bases in the middle. The chain's CDR3 is CASSPRGDGEQYF. DNA for the CDR3: TGTGCCAGCTCACCGCGTGGGGACGGCGAGCAGTACTTC.

There are a few counts of this clonotype. This sequence joins TRBV9 and TRBJ1-1; D may be TRBD1 (5 bases). This CDR3 contains 15 residues. CDR1 and CDR2 (germline): SGDLS, YYNGEE. V was cut by 0 bases and J by 0 bases, with 9 bases left in between. The CDR3 spells CASSVGGLVNTEAFF. CDR3 nucleotides: TGTGCCAGCAGCGTAGGGGGGTTGGTGAACACTGAAGCTTTCTTT.

This clonotype was seen a few times. The V gene is TRBV29-1, the J gene TRBJ2-3, with TRBD1 matching over 7 bases. The CDR3 consists of 14 residues. V trimming: 7 bases; J trimming: 1 base; junction bases outside the gene matches: 8. CDR1 SQVTM and CDR2 ANQGSEA come from the germline V gene. CDR3 coding DNA: TGCAGCGGAATCCGGGACAGCCGCACAGATACGCAGTATTTT. This translates into CSGIRDSRTDTQYF.

This chain joins TRBV6-2 or TRBV6-3 and TRBJ2-3, with no clear D. The V and J ends lost 3 bases and 5 bases respectively, with 6 bases between them. The length of the CDR3 is 12 residues. In germline, CDR1 is MNHEY, CDR2 SVGEGT. The CDR3 sequence is CASSYGEDTQYF. Here the CDR3 DNA reads TGTGCCAGCAGTTATGGGGAAGATACGCAGTATTTT.

V gene TRBV28 combines with J gene TRBJ2-7; D not resolved. V gave up 7 bases and J gave up 2 bases, with 6 bases separating them. The germline V gene has CDR1 MDHEN and CDR2 SYDVKM. The CDR3 loop spans 11 amino acids. The CDR3 nucleotides read TGTGCCAGCACCAGCACCTACGAGCAGTACTTC. Translating it yields CASTSTYEQYF.

The chain links TRBV12-3 or TRBV12-4 to TRBJ2-3, with D perhaps TRBD1 or TRBD2 (5 bases each). The CDR3 spans 13 residues. The ends were cut back, 3 bases at V and 6 bases at J, with 10 bases in the middle. CDR3 coding DNA: TGTGCCAGCAGTTTGGGACCCCTGGATACGCAGTATTTT. Residues: CASSLGPLDTQYF.

This chain uses TRBV29-1 with TRBJ2-5, with a weak D call TRBD2 (6 bases). V shed 7 bases and J shed 7 bases, with 19 bases lying between them. This CDR3 contains 13 residues. Germline CDR1 and CDR2: SQVTM and ANQGSEA. CDR3 sequence (DNA): TGCAGCGGCCAAGCGGGCAGGGTCGGGACCCAGTACTTC. Amino acids: CSGQAGRVGTQYF.

In the case of this clonotype: At one of its ends the junction is not consistent with the germline gene, which may arise from a read error. This chain links TRBV2 with TRBJ1-6, with 7 bases fitting TRBD1. From germline, CDR1 is SNHLY and CDR2 FYNNEI. The CDR3 totals 14 residues. CDR3 amino acids: CASSRDSLNSPLHF. As DNA, the CDR3 is TGTGCCAGCAGTCGGGACAGCCTTAATTCCCCCCTCCACTTT.

This clonotype showed up just a few times. The chain combines TRBV25-1 with TRBJ2-3; a possible D gene is TRBD2 (5 bases). The CDR3 is made up of 13 amino acids. Germline loops: CDR1 MGHDK, CDR2 SYGVNS. Trimming removed 8 bases from V and 2 bases from J, with 11 bases in between. Written as DNA, the CDR3 is TGTGCCAGCGGGAGACCCAACACAGATACGCAGTATTTT. Translation gives CASGRPNTDTQYF.

There are a few counts of this clonotype. V and J are TRBV29-1 and TRBJ2-7, with a possible D match to TRBD1 (5 bases). Germline CDR1 SQVTM, CDR2 ANQGSEA. The CDR3 runs 15 residues. V was trimmed by 5 bases and J by 3 bases, leaving 20 bases between them. The CDR3 region is CSVSEVGVGLYEQYF. DNA for the CDR3: TGCAGCGTTTCAGAGGTAGGGGTGGGCCTCTACGAGCAGTACTTC.

This clonotype was observed a handful of times. The chain links TRBV7-2 to TRBJ1-2, with TRBD1 identical over 7 bases. Trimming removed 5 bases from V and 3 bases from J; junction bases left unmatched: 6. CDR3 length: 14 residues. Germline values: CDR1 SGHTA, CDR2 FQGNSA. The CDR3 protein is CASSSGRGHYGYTF. In nucleotides, the CDR3 is TGTGCCAGCAGCAGCGGGAGGGGGCACTATGGCTACACCTTC.

This chain joins TRBV20-1 and TRBJ2-5; D gene unclear. The V gene lost 0 bases and the J gene lost 2 bases, with 19 bases spanning the gap. The CDR3 has 17 amino acids. Germline CDR1 and CDR2: DFQATT and SNEGSKA (reference sequence). The DNA for the CDR3 is TGCAGTGCTAGAGATTATCTGGTGTTGACGGAACAAGAGACCCAGTACTTC. Translated, it gives CSARDYLVLTEQETQYF.

In this sample, this clonotype turned up a few times. The chain couples TRBV7-3 to TRBJ2-7, with 9 positions matching TRBD2. The CDR3 runs to 15 residues. The germline gives CDR1 SGHTA, CDR2 FQGTGA. J lost 2 bases, V lost 2 bases, and 4 bases had no gene match. The CDR3 DNA follows: TGTGCCAGCAGCTTAGAGACTAGCGGCCCCTACGAGCAGTACTTC. Its translation is CASSLETSGPYEQYF.

The sample holds a few counts of this clonotype. The chain links TRBV20-1 to TRBJ1-2, with 10 nucleotides matching TRBD1. The CDR3 runs to 14 residues. Germline CDR1 DFQATT, CDR2 SNEGSKA (reference sequence). The V gene end was trimmed by 6 bases and the J gene end by 2 bases; junction bases not matched to a gene: 6. CDR3 bases: TGCAGTGCACTTGGGACAGGGGTGAACTATGGCTACACCTTC. Amino acids: CSALGTGVNYGYTF.

V and J are TRBV30 and TRBJ2-3, with D tentatively TRBD1 or TRBD2 (5 bases each). The CDR3 runs 12 residues. Trimming left V 0 bases short and J 7 bases short, with 8 bases between. Looked up from germline, CDR1 is GTSNPN and CDR2 is SVGIG (reference sequence). DNA of the CDR3: TGTGCCTGGAGTGTATGGGGGAATACGCAGTATTTT. Its protein is CAWSVWGNTQYF. The full variable domain, rest sourced from reference TRBV30 and TRBJ2-3, is SQTIHQWPATLVQPVGSPLSLECTVEGTSNPNLYWYRQAAGRGLQLLFYSVGIGQISSEVPQNLSASRPQDRQFILSSKKLLLSDSGFYLCAWSVWGNTQYFGPGTRLTVL.

The chain links TRBV4-3 to TRBJ2-3; D unclear. Germline values: CDR1 LGHNA, CDR2 YSLEER. V was clipped by 0 bases and J by 6 bases, with 10 bases between them. This CDR3 is 14 amino acids long. The CDR3 DNA follows: TGCGCCAGCAGCCAAGAACCGGTGGGGGATACGCAGTATTTT. Translation: CASSQEPVGDTQYF.

The chain is built from TRBV6-5 and TRBJ2-7, with 9 bases lining up with TRBD2. Germline V gives CDR1 MNHEY, CDR2 SVGAGI. The CDR3 totals 16 residues. V was clipped by 0 bases and J by 0 bases; unmatched bases: 3. The CDR3 sequence is CASSYSGGRVSYEQYF. CDR3 bases: TGTGCCAGCAGTTACTCTGGCGGGAGGGTCTCCTACGAGCAGTACTTC.

This clonotype was counted a few times. This chain links TRBV18 with TRBJ1-2; TRBD1 matches at 7 bases. V gave up 4 bases and J gave up 2 bases; unmatched junction bases: 4. Germline-derived CDR1 and CDR2 are KGHSH and LQKENI. The CDR3 totals 14 residues. The CDR3 sequence is CASSLQGLNYGYTF. CDR3 coding DNA: TGTGCCAGCTCACTACAGGGGCTGAACTATGGCTACACCTTC.

V and J are TRBV5-1 and TRBJ2-2; D is ambiguous. The length of the CDR3 is 15 residues. Per the germline V gene, CDR1 is SGHRS and CDR2 is YFSETQ. Trimming left V 0 bases short and J 1 base short, with 7 bases between. CDR3 coding DNA: TGCGCCAGCAGCTTGGCCCTTCGGAACACCGGGGAGCTGTTTTTT. Translation gives CASSLALRNTGELFF. Combining the CDR3 with reference TRBV5-1 and TRBJ2-2 gives the whole variable domain KAGVTQTPRYLIKTRGQQVTLSCSPISGHRSVSWYQQTPGQGLQFLFEYFSETQRNKGNFPGRFSGRQFSNSRSEMNVSTLELGDSALYLCASSLALRNTGELFFGEGSRLTVL.

This chain links TRBV6-5 with TRBJ2-3, with D possibly being TRBD2 (7 bases). The V end lost 2 bases, the J end lost 4 bases, and 10 bases lay between the germline ends. Germline values: CDR1 MNHEY, CDR2 SVGAGI. This CDR3 has 14 residues. CDR3 in amino acids: CASSYRGGADTQYF. CDR3 DNA sequence: TGTGCCAGCAGTTACAGAGGGGGGGCAGATACGCAGTATTTT.

The chain employs TRBV29-1 and TRBJ2-7; D ambiguous. V was shortened by 4 bases and J by 0 bases, with 7 bases between the two germline ends. The length of the CDR3 is 12 residues. Germline V gene sequence: CDR1 SQVTM, CDR2 ANQGSEA. CDR3 protein: CSVGISSYEQYF. The CDR3 nucleotides read TGCAGCGTTGGGATTTCCTCCTACGAGCAGTACTTC.

This clonotype came up a few times. The limits of the CDR3 on the DNA are not certain, so only TCRdb's listed CDR3 is given. The chain couples TRBV28 to TRBJ2-7; the table's D call of TRBD1 was not tested on the DNA. From germline, CDR1 is MDHEN and CDR2 SYDVKM. With termini counted, the CDR3 has 15 amino acids. CDR3 loop: CASSSSGQRNYEQYF.

In this sample, this clonotype turned up a few times. The rearrangement uses TRBV20-1 and TRBJ2-1; unclear D gene. Germline CDR1 and CDR2: DFQATT and SNEGSKA (reference sequence). V lost 2 bases to trimming and J lost 2 bases, with 7 bases between them. This CDR3 region has 13 residues. The CDR3 DNA sequence: TGCAGTGCTAGACGGCTAGCCTACAATGAGCAGTTCTTC. It codes for CSARRLAYNEQFF.

CDR3 nucleotide sequence: TGCAGCGTTCAGGACAGGCTGGGGGAGACCCAGTACTTC. Amino acid sequence: CSVQDRLGETQYF. The gene calls are TRBV29-1 and TRBJ2-5; 7 nucleotides match TRBD1. This CDR3 is 13 amino acids long. Germline-derived CDR1 and CDR2 are SQVTM and ANQGSEA. The J segment lost 5 bases and the V segment lost 5 bases, leaving 8 bases of the junction unmatched.

The table lists this clonotype with a few counts. J is TRBJ2-7 and V is TRBV11-2, with D perhaps matching TRBD1 (6 bases). Germline lookup yields CDR1 SGHAT and CDR2 FQNNGV. CDR3 length: 14 amino acids. The ends were cut back, 1 base at V and 3 bases at J, with 10 bases in the middle. Written as DNA, the CDR3 is TGTGCCAGCAGCTTAGCGCAGGGGATCTACGAGCAGTACTTC. Translated: CASSLAQGIYEQYF.

The chain employs TRBV15 and TRBJ2-4; 7 bases are a match to TRBD1. Germline V gene data show CDR1 as LNHNV and CDR2 as YYDKDF (reference sequence). This CDR3 contains 19 residues. V lost 0 bases and J lost 0; bases outside the gene matches: 11. The CDR3 region has the DNA TGTGCCACCAGCAGAGATTACACAGGGGAATCCCTAGCCAAAAACATTCAGTACTTC. This sequence encodes CATSRDYTGESLAKNIQYF.

This clonotype showed up just a few times. This sequence joins TRBV5-6 and TRBJ2-2; 10 positions match TRBD2. Germline CDR1 and CDR2: SGHDT and YYEEEE. This CDR3 contains 16 residues. The J segment lost 3 bases and the V segment lost 3 bases, leaving 5 bases of the junction unmatched. CDR3 coding DNA: TGTGCCAGCAGCTCCCGACTAGCGGGCGACACCGGGGAGCTGTTTTTT. Amino acid sequence: CASSSRLAGDTGELFF.

This clonotype has ten or more counts. The chain recombines TRBV21-1 with TRBJ2-5; the DNA was not compared with TRBD1, the D call given in the table. TRBV21-1 counts as a pseudogene. The CDR3 is 9 amino acids. The CDR3 loop reads CARGVTQYF. The CDR3 DNA follows: TGTGCCAGGGGGGTGACCCAGTACTTC.